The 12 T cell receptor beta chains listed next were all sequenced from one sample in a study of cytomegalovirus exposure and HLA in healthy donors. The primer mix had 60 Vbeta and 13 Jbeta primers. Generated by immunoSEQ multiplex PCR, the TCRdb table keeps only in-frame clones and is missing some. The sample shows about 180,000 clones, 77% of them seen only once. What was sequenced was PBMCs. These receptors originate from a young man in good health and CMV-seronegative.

Written as DNA, the CDR3 is TGCGCCAGCAGCCAACTAGCGCCTAGCTCCTACGAGCAGTACTTC. Translated: CASSQLAPSSYEQYF. The chain is built from TRBV4-1 and TRBJ2-7; D perhaps matches TRBD2 (6 bases). CDR3 length equals 15 residues. The germline V gene has CDR1 MGHRA and CDR2 YSYEKL. V was trimmed by 2 bases and J by 0 bases, leaving 11 bases between them.

CDR3 protein: CASTPGTGNQPQHF. CDR3 coding DNA: TGTGCCAGCACTCCCGGGACAGGGAATCAGCCCCAGCATTTT. The chain joins TRBV2 to TRBJ1-5; 9 nucleotides match TRBD1. The CDR3 extends over 14 amino acids. The V segment lost 7 bases and the J segment 4 bases; nucleotides outside the gene matches: 5. Germline V gene lookup returns CDR1 SNHLY and CDR2 FYNNEI.

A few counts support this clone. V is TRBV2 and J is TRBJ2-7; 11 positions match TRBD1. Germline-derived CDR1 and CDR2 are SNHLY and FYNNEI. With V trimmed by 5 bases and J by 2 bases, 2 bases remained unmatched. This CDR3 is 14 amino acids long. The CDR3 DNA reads TGTGCCAGCAGTACGGGACAGGGGGCCTACGAGCAGTACTTC. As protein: CASSTGQGAYEQYF.

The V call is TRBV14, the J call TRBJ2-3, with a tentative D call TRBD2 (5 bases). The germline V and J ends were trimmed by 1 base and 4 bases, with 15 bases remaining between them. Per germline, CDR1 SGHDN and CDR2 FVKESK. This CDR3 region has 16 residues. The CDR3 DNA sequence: TGTGCCAGCAGCCAAGGATTTGGTTTTAGCGCAGATACGCAGTATTTT. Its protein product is CASSQGFGFSADTQYF.

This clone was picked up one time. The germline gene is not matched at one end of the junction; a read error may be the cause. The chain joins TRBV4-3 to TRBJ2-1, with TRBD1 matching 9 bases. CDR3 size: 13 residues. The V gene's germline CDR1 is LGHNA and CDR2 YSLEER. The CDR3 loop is CASSQDHGTGLLF. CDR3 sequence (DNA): TGCGCCAGCAGCCAAGATCACGGGACAGGGTTGCTCTTC.

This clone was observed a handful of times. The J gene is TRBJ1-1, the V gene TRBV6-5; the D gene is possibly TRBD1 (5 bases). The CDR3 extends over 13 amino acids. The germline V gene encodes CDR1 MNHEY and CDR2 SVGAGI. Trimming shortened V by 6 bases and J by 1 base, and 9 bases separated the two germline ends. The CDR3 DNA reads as TGTGCCAGCAGACCGGGGGGGAACACTGAAGCTTTCTTT. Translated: CASRPGGNTEAFF.

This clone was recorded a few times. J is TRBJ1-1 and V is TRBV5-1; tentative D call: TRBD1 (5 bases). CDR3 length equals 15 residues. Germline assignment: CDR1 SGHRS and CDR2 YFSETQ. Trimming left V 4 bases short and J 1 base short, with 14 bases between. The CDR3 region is CASSAPGLSNTEAFF. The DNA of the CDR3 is TGCGCCAGCAGCGCTCCGGGACTCTCGAACACTGAAGCTTTCTTT.

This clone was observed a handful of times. The CDR3 DNA is TGTGCCAGCAGCCTAAACAGGGAATACGAGCAGTACTTC. Its translation: CASSLNREYEQYF. The chain joins TRBV7-2 to TRBJ2-7; D might be TRBD1 (6 bases). V dropped 5 bases and J dropped 4 bases, with 12 bases sitting between them. CDR1 is SGHTA and CDR2 is FQGNSA in the germline V gene. This CDR3 has 13 amino acids.

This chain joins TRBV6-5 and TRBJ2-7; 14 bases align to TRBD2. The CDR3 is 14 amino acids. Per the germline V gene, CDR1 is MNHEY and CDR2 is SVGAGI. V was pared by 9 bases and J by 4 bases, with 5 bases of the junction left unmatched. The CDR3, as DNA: TGTGCCAGTTCCGGGACTAGCGGGAGTTACGAGCAGTACTTC. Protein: CASSGTSGSYEQYF.

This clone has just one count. This chain's CDR3 is CATSRDLGGADGYTF. The CDR3 DNA reads as TGTGCCACCAGCAGAGATTTAGGGGGCGCAGATGGCTACACCTTC. The V and J genes are TRBV15 and TRBJ1-2, with 7 bases aligning to TRBD1. The J segment lost 6 bases and the V segment lost 0 bases, leaving 7 bases of the junction unmatched. Germline V lookup: CDR1 LNHNV, CDR2 YYDKDF (reference sequence). This CDR3 is built from 15 residues.

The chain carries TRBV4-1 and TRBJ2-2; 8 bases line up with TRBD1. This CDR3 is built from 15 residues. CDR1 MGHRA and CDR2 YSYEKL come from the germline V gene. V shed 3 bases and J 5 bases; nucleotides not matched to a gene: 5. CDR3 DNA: TGCGCCAGCAGCCAGTGGACAGGGAGGACCGGGGAGCTGTTTTTT. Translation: CASSQWTGRTGELFF.

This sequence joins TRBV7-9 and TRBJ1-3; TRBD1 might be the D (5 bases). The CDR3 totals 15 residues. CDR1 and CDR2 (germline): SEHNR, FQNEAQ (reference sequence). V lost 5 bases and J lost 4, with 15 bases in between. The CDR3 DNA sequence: TGTGCCAGCAGCGACCCTCAGGGTAGAGGAAACACCATATATTTT. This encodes CASSDPQGRGNTIYF.